A single sample gave rise to the 25 T cell receptor beta chains below, sequenced in a study of CD8 T cells in Susac syndrome (dated 2019 in TCRdb). The library was prepared using the immunoSEQ multiplex PCR assay. RNA was extracted using the RNeasy kit, and roughly 0.5 to 1 ug of the RNA was reverse transcribed with random hexamers. The public reads were reanalyzed by TCRdb: fastp trimming at Q25, MiXCR alignment, in-frame beta chains only. Duplicate CDR3 protein sequences are folded into a single record with the most common DNA and genes. In this sample the table shows 150,000 to 250,000 distinct CDR3 sequences, about 95% of which occur a single time. The ten largest clones represent roughly 0.094% of the sample. Specimen: CD4+ T cells from PBMCs. These receptors were collected from a human donor with multiple sclerosis.

The chain couples TRBV5-1 to TRBJ2-1; a possible D gene is TRBD1 (6 bases). From germline, CDR1 is SGHRS and CDR2 YFSETQ. The length of the CDR3 is 13 residues. Trimming removed 0 bases at V and 6 bases at J, with 7 bases between. The CDR3 coding sequence is TGCGCCAGCAGCTTGGGCAGGGGCAATGAGCAGTTCTTC. Translated, it gives CASSLGRGNEQFF.

V usage is TRBV10-1 and J usage is TRBJ2-3, with 7 bases matching TRBD2. J gave up 6 bases and V 3 bases, and 6 bases lay outside the gene matches. This CDR3 is 14 amino acids long. Germline assignment: CDR1 WNHNN and CDR2 SYGVQD (reference sequence). The CDR3 region has the DNA TGCGCCAGCAGTGACGGCCTAGCGGCGGATACGCAGTATTTT. Protein: CASSDGLAADTQYF.

The chain combines TRBV9 with TRBJ1-1, with TRBD1 matching over 9 bases. This CDR3 is built from 16 residues. In germline, CDR1 is SGDLS, CDR2 YYNGEE. The junction had 7 bases not matched to a gene; V was cut back by 0 bases and J by 4 bases. The CDR3 protein is CASSVGGQGSGTEAFF. CDR3 in DNA: TGTGCCAGCAGCGTAGGGGGACAGGGTTCCGGCACTGAAGCTTTCTTT.

The chain has TRBV15 and TRBJ1-1; perhaps TRBD1 as D (5 bases). The CDR3 is 14 residues long. Trimming cost V 9 bases and J 6 bases, with 20 bases left between them. In germline, CDR1 is LNHNV, CDR2 YYDKDF (reference sequence). The CDR3 DNA follows: TGTGCCACGACGGACGGTAGAACACAGGCTGAAGCTTTCTTT. It specifies CATTDGRTQAEAFF.

The rearrangement links TRBV29-1 to TRBJ2-1, with no clear D. Germline values: CDR1 SQVTM, CDR2 ANQGSEA. The CDR3 totals 12 residues. The V and J ends lost 8 bases and 2 bases respectively, with 10 bases between them. CDR3: CSTTVTYNEQFF. The CDR3 DNA is TGCAGCACAACAGTTACCTACAATGAGCAGTTCTTC.

The chain is built from TRBV5-6 and TRBJ2-3, with unresolved D. The length of the CDR3 is 13 residues. V was clipped by 1 base and J by 4 bases, with 7 bases between them. Germline V CDR1 and CDR2: SGHDT, YYEEEE. In DNA, the CDR3 is TGTGCCAGCAGCTTGCGGAGCCCAGATACGCAGTATTTT. Translation gives CASSLRSPDTQYF. Variable domain in full (rest from reference TRBV5-6 and TRBJ2-3): DAGVTQSPTHLIKTRGQQVTLRCSPKSGHDTVSWYQQALGQGPQFIFQYYEEEERQRGNFPDRFSGHQFPNYSSELNVNALLLGDSALYLCASSLRSPDTQYFGPGTRLTVL.

The J gene is TRBJ1-2, the V gene TRBV9; D is unclear. This CDR3 has 12 residues. V was pared by 3 bases and J by 8 bases, with 11 bases between. Germline V lookup: CDR1 SGDLS, CDR2 YYNGEE. The CDR3: CASSGPGRGYTF. The CDR3 DNA follows: TGTGCCAGCAGCGGGCCCGGGCGAGGCTACACCTTC.

The chain couples TRBV12-3 or TRBV12-4 to TRBJ2-3, with D perhaps given as TRBD1 or TRBD2 (5 bases each). Trimming took 8 bases from V and 2 from J, leaving 14 bases between them. There are 14 residues in the CDR3. CDR3 DNA: TGTGCCAGCCATCCGGGGCGAGTCACAGATACGCAGTATTTT. Its protein is CASHPGRVTDTQYF.

The chain couples TRBV29-1 to TRBJ1-2, with a possible D match to TRBD1 (5 bases). The V and J ends lost 6 bases and 7 bases respectively, with 15 bases between them. CDR1 and CDR2 (germline): SQVTM, ANQGSEA. The CDR3 has 12 amino acids. CDR3 DNA sequence: TGCAGCGTCCGGGGCAGGGAAGGTGGCTACACCTTC. This codes for CSVRGREGGYTF.

The chain is built from TRBV12-5 and TRBJ2-7; 9 nucleotides match TRBD2. With 8 bases clipped from V and 3 bases from J, the junction kept 2 bases outside the gene matches. The CDR3 is made up of 12 amino acids. Germline lookup yields CDR1 LGHNT and CDR2 FRNRAP. As DNA, the CDR3 is TGTGCTAGTCGACTAGCGGTCTACGAGCAGTACTTC. Its protein product is CASRLAVYEQYF.

This clonotype has a single count. The chain employs TRBV2 and TRBJ1-5; D is undetermined. The V end was cut by 4 bases, the J end by 6 bases, with 10 bases between. Germline-derived CDR1 and CDR2 are SNHLY and FYNNEI. The CDR3 has 13 residues. The CDR3 spells CASSGMGGQPQHF. In nucleotides, the CDR3 is TGTGCCAGCAGTGGGATGGGAGGTCAGCCCCAGCATTTT.

The chain employs TRBV29-1 and TRBJ2-1; D not resolved. Trimming took off 1 base at V and 5 bases at J, with 18 bases between the two ends. Germline V gives CDR1 SQVTM, CDR2 ANQGSEA. The length of the CDR3 is 16 residues. The CDR3 spells CSVEGVAAAHDNEQFF. CDR3 sequence (DNA): TGCAGCGTTGAAGGGGTCGCCGCCGCCCACGACAATGAGCAGTTCTTC.

The chain is built from TRBV29-1 and TRBJ2-7; a possible D gene is TRBD1 (6 bases). Trimming left V 7 bases short and J 2 bases short, with 12 bases between. Germline CDR1 SQVTM, CDR2 ANQGSEA. The CDR3 covers 12 residues. CDR3 amino acids: CSAEGTTYEQYV. As DNA, the CDR3 is TGCAGCGCAGAGGGGACAACCTACGAGCAGTACGTC.

The gene calls are TRBV29-1 and TRBJ2-5, with D possibly matching TRBD2 (6 bases). This CDR3 comprises 12 residues. CDR1 and CDR2 from the germline V gene are SQVTM and ANQGSEA. V was clipped by 7 bases and J by 7 bases, with 16 bases between them. This chain's CDR3 is CSAGEAGGTQYF. CDR3 coding DNA: TGCAGCGCCGGAGAGGCCGGGGGGACCCAGTACTTC.

The chain joins TRBV2 to TRBJ2-1; no firm D call. Germline CDR1 SNHLY, CDR2 FYNNEI. This CDR3 has 13 amino acids. Trimming shortened V by 7 bases and J by 4 bases, and 11 bases separated the two germline ends. The CDR3 spells CASTGYRYNEQFF. In DNA, the CDR3 is TGTGCCAGCACTGGGTACCGTTACAATGAGCAGTTCTTC.

The chain joins TRBV7-9 to TRBJ2-1; D ambiguous. This CDR3 has 13 amino acids. Germline V lookup: CDR1 SEHNR, CDR2 FQNEAQ (reference sequence). The germline V and J ends were trimmed by 2 bases and 13 bases, with 15 bases remaining between them. CDR3 nucleotides: TGTGCCAGCAGCTTACCCGGTTCCTACCCTCAGTTCTTC. It codes for CASSLPGSYPQFF.

The chain's CDR3 is CSAPPVDRASNQPQHF. The CDR3 DNA reads TGCAGTGCCCCCCCGGTGGACCGGGCTAGCAATCAGCCCCAGCATTTT. The chain recombines TRBV20-1 with TRBJ1-5; D gene ambiguous. Germline-derived CDR1 and CDR2 are DFQATT and SNEGSKA (reference sequence). V lost 6 bases to trimming and J lost 0 bases, with 18 bases between them. There are 16 residues in the CDR3.

The CDR3 sequence: CASSLARGVVETQYF. The DNA for the CDR3 is TGTGCCAGCAGCTTAGCGCGCGGGGTGGTTGAGACCCAGTACTTC. This chain links TRBV7-8 with TRBJ2-5; D might be TRBD2 (6 bases). V shed 0 bases and J shed 5 bases, with 13 bases lying between them. CDR3 length: 15 amino acids. Germline loops: CDR1 SGHVS, CDR2 FQNEAQ.

The J gene is TRBJ2-2, the V gene TRBV9; D may be TRBD2 (6 bases). Trimming removed 2 bases at V and 4 bases at J, with 12 bases between. CDR1 and CDR2 from the germline V gene are SGDLS and YYNGEE. There are 15 residues in the CDR3. The CDR3 nucleotides read TGTGCCAGCAGCGTGGGGACTCCTGGCACCGGGGAGCTGTTTTTT. Its protein product is CASSVGTPGTGELFF.

The chain employs TRBV12-3 or TRBV12-4 and TRBJ2-3; no clear D gene. Trimming removed 6 bases from V and 0 bases from J, with 10 bases in between. The CDR3 is 14 residues long. The CDR3 coding sequence is TGTGCCAGCAGGGGCAGCGCTAGCACAGATACGCAGTATTTT. Amino acids: CASRGSASTDTQYF.

The V and J genes are TRBV19 and TRBJ2-5, with 8 bases lining up with TRBD1. V trimming: 5 bases; J trimming: 2 bases; junction bases outside the gene matches: 1. CDR3 length equals 13 residues. CDR1 and CDR2 (germline): LNHDA, SQIVND (reference sequence). CDR3 bases: TGTGCCAGTAGTGGACAGGGTCAAGAGACCCAGTACTTC. Translating gives CASSGQGQETQYF.

This chain uses TRBV9 with TRBJ1-5; D is unresolved. The CDR3 extends over 15 amino acids. Germline assignment: CDR1 SGDLS and CDR2 YYNGEE. Between the trimmed V and J ends, which lost 0 bases and 7 bases, there was a span of 14 bases. In DNA form, the CDR3 reads TGTGCCAGCAGCGTAGCTGGTGAGCTGGGACAGCCCCAGCATTTT. Translation: CASSVAGELGQPQHF.

The chain has TRBV25-1 and TRBJ2-1; TRBD2 matches 10 bases. Germline V gene lookup returns CDR1 MGHDK and CDR2 SYGVNS. This CDR3 is 17 amino acids long. V lost 3 bases, J lost 9 bases, and 14 bases stayed unmatched. The CDR3 spells CASSDEGSGRLGGEQFF. CDR3 bases: TGTGCCAGCAGTGACGAAGGTAGCGGGAGGCTAGGTGGTGAGCAGTTCTTC.

This chain connects TRBV6-5 to TRBJ2-1, with D uncertain. Germline V CDR1 and CDR2: MNHEY, SVGAGI. V lost 1 base and J 8 bases, leaving 9 bases between the germline ends. The length of the CDR3 is 13 residues. CDR3 region: CASSYFPEDEQFF. The CDR3 DNA follows: TGTGCCAGCAGTTACTTCCCCGAGGATGAGCAGTTCTTC.

The V gene is TRBV30, the J gene TRBJ1-2, with a tentative D call TRBD1 (5 bases). V lost 3 bases and J 0 bases, leaving 11 bases between the germline ends. Germline V gives CDR1 GTSNPN, CDR2 SVGIG (reference sequence). This CDR3 contains 14 residues. CDR3 sequence: CAWRMGPANYGYTF. Here the CDR3 DNA reads TGTGCCTGGAGGATGGGACCCGCTAACTATGGCTACACCTTC.